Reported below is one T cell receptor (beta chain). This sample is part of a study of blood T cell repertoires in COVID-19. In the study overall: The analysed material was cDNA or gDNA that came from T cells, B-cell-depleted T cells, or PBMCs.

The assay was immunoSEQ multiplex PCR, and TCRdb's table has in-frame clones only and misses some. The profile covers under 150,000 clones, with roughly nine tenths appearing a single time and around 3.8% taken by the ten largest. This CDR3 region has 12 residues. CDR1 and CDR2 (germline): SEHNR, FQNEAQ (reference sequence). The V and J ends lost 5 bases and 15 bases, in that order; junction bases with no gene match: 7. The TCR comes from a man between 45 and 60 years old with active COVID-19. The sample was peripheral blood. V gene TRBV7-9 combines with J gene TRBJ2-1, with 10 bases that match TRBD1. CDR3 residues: CASSPSGTGVFF. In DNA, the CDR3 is TGTGCCAGCAGCCCTTCCGGGACAGGGGTGTTCTTC. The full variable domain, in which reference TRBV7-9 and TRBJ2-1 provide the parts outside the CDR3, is DTGVSQNPRHKITKRGQNVTFRCDPISEHNRLYWYRQTLGQGPEFLTYFQNEAQLEKSRLLSDRFSAERPKGSFSTLEIQRTEQGDSAMYLCASSPSGTGVFFGPGTRLTVL.